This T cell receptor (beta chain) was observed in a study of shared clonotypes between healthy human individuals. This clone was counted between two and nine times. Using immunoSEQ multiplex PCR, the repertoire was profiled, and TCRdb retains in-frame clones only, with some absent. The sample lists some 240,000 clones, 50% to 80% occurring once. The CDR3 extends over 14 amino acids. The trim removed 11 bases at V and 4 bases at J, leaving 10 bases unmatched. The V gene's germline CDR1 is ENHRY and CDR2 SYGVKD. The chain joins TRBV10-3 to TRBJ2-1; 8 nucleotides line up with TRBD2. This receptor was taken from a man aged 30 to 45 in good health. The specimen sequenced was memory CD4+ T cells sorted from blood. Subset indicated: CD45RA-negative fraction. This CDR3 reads CAASKRESYNEQFF. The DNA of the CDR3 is TGTGCCGCGTCCAAGCGGGAGTCATACAATGAGCAGTTCTTC.